The clone carrying this TCR beta chain was observed a handful of times. Germline-derived CDR1 and CDR2 are SGHRS and YFSETQ. The CDR3 loop spans 15 amino acids. V lost 0 bases and J lost 3, with 13 bases in between. This sample stems from a study of blood T cell repertoires in COVID-19. Overall study: Acute and convalescent COVID-19 samples came from the United States, Italy and Spain. T cells, B-cell-depleted T cells, or PBMCs provided the cDNA or gDNA that served as material.

In the study's own analysis: Amplification with reference gene primers provided the estimates of nucleated cell counts. The data were produced by immunoSEQ multiplex PCR, yet TCRdb's version contains in-frame clones alone and is incomplete. V and J calls and clone size are copied from that table; D and trimming were computed from the DNA. The data contain about 170,000 clones, less than 90% of them singletons. V and J are TRBV5-1 and TRBJ2-7, with D unclear. Specimen: peripheral blood. The TCR originated in a man younger than 35 with active or convalescent COVID-19. The CDR3 region has the DNA TGCGCCAGCAGCTTGGAGCTGAGCCTGAGCTACGAGCAGTACTTC. As protein: CASSLELSLSYEQYF.